Listed below are T cell receptor beta chains from one sample, sequenced in a study of blood T cell repertoires in COVID-19. Produced via immunoSEQ multiplex PCR; TCRdb's table is partial and in-frame only. The sample lists 150,000 to 200,000 clones; more than 70% were seen once. The source material was peripheral blood. The receptors were gathered from an elderly woman with active or convalescent COVID-19. Both conserved end residues are part of each CDR3. A D gene is named only where the DNA matches it firmly. Clone size appears in some rows only: once, few, many, or a class for an expanded clone.

v_gene	d_gene	abundance	j_gene	CDR3aa	CDR3nt
TRBV4-1	.	once	TRBJ1-2	CASSQVASRVDFGYTF	TGCGCCAGCAGCCAAGTTGCGAGCAGGGTGGATTTTGGCTACACCTTC
TRBV4-2	TRBD1	.	TRBJ1-4	CASSQSQGAGEKLFF	TGTGCCAGCAGCCAATCACAGGGGGCGGGTGAAAAACTGTTTTTT
TRBV19	.	.	TRBJ2-7	CASSIIPGYEQYF	TGTGCCAGTAGTATAATTCCGGGTTACGAGCAGTACTTC
TRBV5-1	TRBD1	.	TRBJ2-2	CASADRGRVTGELFF	TGCGCCAGCGCCGACAGGGGGCGAGTCACAGGGGAGCTGTTTTTT
TRBV7-9	.	many	TRBJ1-1	CASSLGGLGNTEAFF	TGTGCCAGCAGCTTAGGGGGGCTTGGGAACACTGAAGCTTTCTTT
TRBV6-6	.	.	TRBJ1-2	CASSYRGGAANYGYTF	TGTGCCAGCAGTTACCGCGGGGGGGCGGCTAACTATGGCTACACCTTC
TRBV6-2/TRBV6-3	TRBD2	.	TRBJ2-1	CASSRLAGGSSSYNEQFF	TGTGCCAGCAGTAGACTAGCGGGGGGCTCGAGCTCCTACAATGAGCAGTTCTTC
TRBV2	.	.	TRBJ2-2	CASTKRGNTGELFF	TGTGCCAGCACCAAACGAGGGAACACCGGGGAGCTGTTTTTT
TRBV27	TRBD1	.	TRBJ1-6	CASSNSGTGTGSPLHF	TGTGCCAGCAGTAACTCCGGGACAGGGACGGGGTCACCCCTCCACTTT
TRBV18	.	.	TRBJ1-1	CASSPPGRAHEAFF	TGTGCCAGCTCTCCACCGGGGAGGGCCCATGAAGCTTTCTTT
TRBV10-3	.	.	TRBJ1-3	CASVKGNTIYF	TGTGCCTCCGTAAAGGGGAACACCATATATTTT